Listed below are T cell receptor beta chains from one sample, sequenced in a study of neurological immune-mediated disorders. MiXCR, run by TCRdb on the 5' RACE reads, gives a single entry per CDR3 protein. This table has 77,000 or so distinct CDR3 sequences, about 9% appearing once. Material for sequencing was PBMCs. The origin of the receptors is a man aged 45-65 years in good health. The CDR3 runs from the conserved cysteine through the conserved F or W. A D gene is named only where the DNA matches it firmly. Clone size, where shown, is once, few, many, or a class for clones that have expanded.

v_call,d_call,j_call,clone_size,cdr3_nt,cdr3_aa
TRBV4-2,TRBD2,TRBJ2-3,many,TGTGCCAGCAGCCCAGCGGGGGGGCGCACAGATACGCAGTATTTT,CASSPAGGRTDTQYF
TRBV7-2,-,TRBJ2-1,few,TGTGCCAGCAGCTCCGACAGGAGTAATGAGCAGTTCTTC,CASSSDRSNEQFF
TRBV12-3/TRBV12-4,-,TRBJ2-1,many,TGTGCCAGCAGCCCAAGCGGGTTAAGGAATGAGCAGTTCTTC,CASSPSGLRNEQFF
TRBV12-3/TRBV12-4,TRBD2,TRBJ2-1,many,TGTGCCAGCAGTTTAGGGACTAGAACTCCCCGTCGTTACAATGAGCAGTTCTTC,CASSLGTRTPRRYNEQFF
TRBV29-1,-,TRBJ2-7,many,TGCAGCGTTGAAGATACGGGGGTGTCCTACGAGCAGTACTTC,CSVEDTGVSYEQYF
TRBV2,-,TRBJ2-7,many,TGTGCCAGCGCCCTCTCCTACGAGCAGTACTTC,CASALSYEQYF
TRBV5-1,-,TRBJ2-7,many,TGCGCCAGCAGCTTGGATGCCGGGACTCCCTACGAGCAGTACTTC,CASSLDAGTPYEQYF
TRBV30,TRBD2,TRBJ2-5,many,TGTGCCTGGAGTGTAGTTGCGGGGGGGGAGACCCAGTACTTC,CAWSVVAGGETQYF
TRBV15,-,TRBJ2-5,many,TGTGCCACCAGCAGAGATATGGGCCAGCAAGAGACCCAGTACTTC,CATSRDMGQQETQYF
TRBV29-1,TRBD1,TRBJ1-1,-,TGCAGCGTTGTGGGGACAGTCAACACTGAAGCTTTATTT,CSVVGTVNTEALF
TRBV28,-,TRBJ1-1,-,TGTGCCAACAGGGTCAGGGCCGAAGAGGCTGAAGCTTTCTTT,CANRVRAEEAEAFF
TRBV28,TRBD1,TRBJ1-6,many,TGTGCCAGCAGTTCTCCCGGGACAGGGGGCAAGAGGGGTAATTCACCCCTCCACTTT,CASSSPGTGGKRGNSPLHF
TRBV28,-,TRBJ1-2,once,TGTGCCAGCAAAATTGGCGCCCAAGAAGTTTACTGCTACACCTTC,CASKIGAQEVYCYTF
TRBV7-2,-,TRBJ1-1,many,TGTGCCAGCAGCCCCCGGGCAATCGTCAACACTGAAGCTTTCTTT,CASSPRAIVNTEAFF
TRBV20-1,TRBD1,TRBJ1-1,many,TGCAGTGCTTGGGAAGGGGGCGCCTTCACTGAAGCTTTCTTT,CSAWEGGAFTEAFF
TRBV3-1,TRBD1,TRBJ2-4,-,TGTGCCAGCAGCCCGACAGGGATGAGCAAAAACATTCAGTACTTC,CASSPTGMSKNIQYF
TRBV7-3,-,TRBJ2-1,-,TGTGCCAGCAGCAGTACAGGGAGCTACTACAATGAGCAGTTCTTC,CASSSTGSYYNEQFF
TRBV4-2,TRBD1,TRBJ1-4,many,TGTGCCAGCAGAGGGACAGGGACCCCAACTAATGAAAAACTGTTTTTT,CASRGTGTPTNEKLFF
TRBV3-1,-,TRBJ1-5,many,TGTGCCAGCAGCCAAGATCCGAAGGTTGAGCCCCAGCATTTT,CASSQDPKVEPQHF
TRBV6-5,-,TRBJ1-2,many,TGTGCCAGCAGCTCCCCGTGGACCCTCCCGTTCGGCTACACCTTC,CASSSPWTLPFGYTF
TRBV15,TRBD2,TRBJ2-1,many,TGTGCCACCAGCTCCAGAGGGGTAGCGGGAGTCTACAATGAGCAGTTCTTC,CATSSRGVAGVYNEQFF
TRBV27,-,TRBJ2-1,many,TGTGCCAGCAGTTTATCATCCGGGCCGTCGGAGCAGTTCTTC,CASSLSSGPSEQFF
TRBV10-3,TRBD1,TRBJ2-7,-,TGTGCCATCAGCTTACTACGGGGACAGGACTTCTACGAGCAGTACTTC,CAISLLRGQDFYEQYF
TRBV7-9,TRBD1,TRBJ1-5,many,TGTGCCAGCAGGGAGAGACAGGGGAGCAATCAGCCCCAGCATTTT,CASRERQGSNQPQHF
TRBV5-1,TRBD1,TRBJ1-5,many,TGCGCCAGCAGCGCGACAGGGGAAGGGCCCCAGCATTTT,CASSATGEGPQHF
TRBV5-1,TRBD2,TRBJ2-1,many,TGCGCCAGCAGCTTGGATCCAGCGGGAAATCGCAATGAGCAGTTCTTC,CASSLDPAGNRNEQFF
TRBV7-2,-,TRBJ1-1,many,TGTGCCAGCAGCTCCCAGGAGAACACTGAAGCTTTCTTT,CASSSQENTEAFF
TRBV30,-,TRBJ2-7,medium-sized,TGTGCCTGGAGTGACTTCGAGCAGTACTTC,CAWSDFEQYF